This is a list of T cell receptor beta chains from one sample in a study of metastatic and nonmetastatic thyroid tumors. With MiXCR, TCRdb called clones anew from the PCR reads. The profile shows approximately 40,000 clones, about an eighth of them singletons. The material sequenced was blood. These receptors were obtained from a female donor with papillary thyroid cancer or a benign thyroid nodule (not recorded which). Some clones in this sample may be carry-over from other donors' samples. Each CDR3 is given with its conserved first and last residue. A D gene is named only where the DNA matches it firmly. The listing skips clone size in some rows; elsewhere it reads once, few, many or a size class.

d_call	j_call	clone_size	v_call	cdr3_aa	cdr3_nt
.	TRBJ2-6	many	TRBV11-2	CASSPIRAAGANVLTF	TGTGCCAGCAGCCCAATAAGGGCGGCGGGGGCCAACGTCCTGACTTTC
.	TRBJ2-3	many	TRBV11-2	CASSFWGSTDTQYF	TGTGCCAGCAGCTTTTGGGGTAGCACAGATACGCAGTATTTT
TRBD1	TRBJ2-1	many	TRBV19	CASSTRQGSSYNEQFF	TGTGCCAGTAGTACCCGACAGGGTAGCTCCTACAATGAGCAGTTCTTC
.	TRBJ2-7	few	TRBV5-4	CASTHQPDDVEQYF	TGTGCCAGCACCCATCAACCCGACGACGTAGAGCAGTACTTC
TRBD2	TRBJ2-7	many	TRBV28	CASSLPLSGASSYEQYF	TGTGCCAGCAGTCTCCCCTTAAGCGGGGCTAGCTCCTACGAGCAGTACTTC
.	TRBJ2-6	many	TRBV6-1	CASSDPEGPSGANVLTF	TGTGCCAGCAGTGATCCGGAGGGACCCTCTGGGGCCAACGTCCTGACTTTC
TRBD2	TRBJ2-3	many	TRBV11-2	CASSLDAAGVGVADTQYF	TGTGCCAGCAGCTTAGACGCCGCGGGGGTCGGAGTGGCAGATACGCAGTATTTT
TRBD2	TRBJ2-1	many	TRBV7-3	CASSLTSSSYNEQFF	TGTGCCAGCAGCTTGACTAGCTCATCCTACAATGAGCAGTTCTTC
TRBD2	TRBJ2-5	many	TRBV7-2	CASSFTTLAGKETQYF	TGTGCCAGCAGCTTCACCACACTAGCGGGAAAAGAGACCCAGTACTTC
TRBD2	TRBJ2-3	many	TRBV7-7	CASSLGLAGVADTQYF	TGTGCCAGCAGCTTAGGACTAGCGGGAGTTGCAGATACGCAGTATTTT
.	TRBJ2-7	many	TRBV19	CASSGMGIRYF	TGTGCCAGTAGTGGGATGGGTATCCGGTACTTC
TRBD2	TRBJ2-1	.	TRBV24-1	CATSDPIGRASYNEQFF	TGTGCCACCAGTGATCCTATCGGGAGGGCGTCCTACAATGAGCAGTTCTTC
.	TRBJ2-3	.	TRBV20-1	CSARRAAYTDTQYF	TGCAGTGCTAGACGGGCGGCTTACACAGATACGCAGTATTTT
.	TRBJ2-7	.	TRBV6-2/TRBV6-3	CASLDRNYEQYF	TGTGCCAGCTTAGACAGAAACTACGAGCAGTACTTC
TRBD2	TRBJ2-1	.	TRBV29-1	CSVSAGSYNEQFF	TGCAGCGTTTCAGCGGGATCCTACAATGAGCAGTTCTTC
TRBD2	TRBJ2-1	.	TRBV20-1	CSARGASGSLRNEQFF	TGCAGTGCTAGAGGTGCTAGCGGGAGTCTACGCAATGAGCAGTTCTTC
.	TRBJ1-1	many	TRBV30	CAWRTRRLLDKTEAFF	TGTGCCTGGAGGACTCGTCGCCTTTTAGACAAAACTGAAGCTTTCTTT
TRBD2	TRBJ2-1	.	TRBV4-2	CASSQDETSGSNEQFF	TGTGCCAGCAGCCAAGATGAGACTAGCGGGAGCAATGAGCAGTTCTTC
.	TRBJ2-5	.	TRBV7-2	CASSLGPEETQYF	TGTGCCAGCAGCTTAGGCCCAGAAGAGACCCAGTACTTC
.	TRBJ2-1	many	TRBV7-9	CASSLAGQGSNEQFF	TGTGCCAGCAGCTTAGCCGGGCAGGGATCCAATGAGCAGTTCTTC
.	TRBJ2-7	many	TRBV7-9	CASSSTSGEQYF	TGTGCCAGCAGCTCCACGAGCGGCGAGCAGTACTTC
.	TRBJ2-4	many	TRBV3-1	CASSKQGVKNIQYF	TGTGCCAGCAGCAAACAGGGTGTCAAAAACATTCAGTACTTC
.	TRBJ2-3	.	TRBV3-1	CASSQDSGGYTDTQYF	TGTGCCAGCAGCCAGGATTCCGGGGGCTACACAGATACGCAGTATTTT
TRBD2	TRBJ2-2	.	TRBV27	CASSLFFGRDTGYLFF	TGTGCCAGCAGTTTATTTTTCGGGAGGGACACCGGGTATCTGTTTTTT
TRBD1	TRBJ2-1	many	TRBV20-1	CSAPRDRYNEQFF	TGCAGTGCACCCCGGGACAGATACAATGAGCAGTTCTTC
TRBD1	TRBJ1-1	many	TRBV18	CASSLLHGQGWTEAFF	TGTGCCAGCTCACTTTTACACGGACAGGGTTGGACTGAAGCTTTCTTT
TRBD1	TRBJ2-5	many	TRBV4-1	CASSPGYTGGQETQYF	TGCGCCAGCAGCCCAGGATATACAGGGGGTCAAGAGACCCAGTACTTC
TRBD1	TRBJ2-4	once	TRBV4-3	CASSQDQGQGGKNIQYF	TGCGCCAGCAGCCAAGATCAGGGACAGGGTGGCAAAAACATTCAGTACTTC
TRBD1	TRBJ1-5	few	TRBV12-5	CASVLRGGGQGANQPQHF	TGTGCTAGTGTCCTTCGAGGGGGGGGACAGGGTGCAAACCAGCCCCAGCATTTT
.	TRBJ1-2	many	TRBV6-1	CASSSAGGYGYTF	TGTGCCAGCAGTTCCGCTGGCGGCTATGGCTACACCTTC
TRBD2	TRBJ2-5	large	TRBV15	CATSIIAGETQYF	TGTGCCACCAGCATAATAGCGGGAGAGACCCAGTACTTC
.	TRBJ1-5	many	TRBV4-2	CASSQERGGQPQHF	TGTGCCAGCAGCCAAGAGCGGGGCGGTCAGCCCCAGCATTTT
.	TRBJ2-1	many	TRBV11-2	CASRQIQGNYNEQFF	TGTGCCAGCAGACAGATCCAGGGAAACTACAATGAGCAGTTCTTC
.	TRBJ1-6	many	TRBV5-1	CASSKGDNSPLHF	TGCGCCAGCAGCAAGGGGGATAATTCACCCCTCCACTTT
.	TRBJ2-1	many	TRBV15	CATSRVHRGRGGANEQFF	TGTGCCACCAGCAGAGTACACAGGGGGAGGGGTGGGGCCAATGAGCAGTTCTTC
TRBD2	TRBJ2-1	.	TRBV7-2	CASSWASGSDEQFF	TGTGCCAGCAGCTGGGCTAGCGGGAGCGATGAGCAGTTCTTC
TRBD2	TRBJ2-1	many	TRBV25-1	CASRDPGLAGLQFF	TGTGCCAGCAGAGACCCAGGACTAGCGGGATTACAGTTCTTC
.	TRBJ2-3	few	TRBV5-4	CASSYLTGADTQYF	TGTGCCAGCAGCTACCTTACAGGAGCAGATACGCAGTATTTT
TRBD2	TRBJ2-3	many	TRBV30	CAWSVGGLHTDTQYF	TGTGCCTGGAGTGTGGGGGGACTACACACAGATACGCAGTATTTT
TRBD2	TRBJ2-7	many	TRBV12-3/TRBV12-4	CASSHSGRYNEQYF	TGTGCCAGCAGCCATAGCGGGAGGTATAACGAGCAGTACTTC
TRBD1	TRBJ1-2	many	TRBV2	CASSQSPGQPYGYTF	TGTGCCAGCAGTCAAAGCCCGGGACAGCCTTATGGCTACACCTTC
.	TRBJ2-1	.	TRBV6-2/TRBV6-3	CASSYGRAWDEQFF	TGTGCCAGCAGTTACGGTAGAGCGTGGGATGAGCAGTTCTTC
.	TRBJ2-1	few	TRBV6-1	CASSAGTINEQFF	TGTGCCAGCAGTGCAGGGACGATCAATGAGCAGTTCTTC